These 10 T cell receptor beta chains were sequenced from one sample in a study of blood T cell repertoires in COVID-19. Sequencing used immunoSEQ multiplex PCR; TCRdb keeps in-frame clones, though not all of them. The sample includes around 260,000 clones, around 87% seen only once; the top ten take roughly 5.6%. The sample was peripheral blood. The receptors stem from a woman between 55 and 75 years old with COVID-19, enrolled during active disease.

This sequence joins TRBV4-1 and TRBJ1-5; 10 positions agree with TRBD1. The CDR3 is 15 amino acids. Germline lookup yields CDR1 MGHRA and CDR2 YSYEKL. J gave up 9 bases and V 2 bases, and 7 bases lay outside the gene matches. CDR3 sequence: CASSQSGQGDWPQHF. The CDR3, as DNA: TGCGCCAGCAGCCAATCAGGACAGGGGGATTGGCCCCAGCATTTT.

This clone was picked up one time. The J gene is TRBJ1-2, the V gene TRBV10-3, with 10 nucleotides matching TRBD1. The trim removed 2 bases at V and 8 bases at J, leaving 11 bases unmatched. CDR1 is ENHRY, CDR2 SYGVKD, per germline. The CDR3 consists of 16 residues. The CDR3 spells CAISEATGGGPGGYTF. DNA for the CDR3: TGTGCCATCAGTGAGGCGACAGGGGGCGGACCTGGCGGCTACACCTTC.

A remark on this clone: Its ends do not fully match the called genes, so a read error is possible. The chain carries TRBV15 and TRBJ2-7; 8 bases are a match to TRBD1. This CDR3 is built from 15 residues. Germline V lookup: CDR1 LNHNV, CDR2 YYDKDF (reference sequence). The CDR3 bases are TGTGCCACCAGCAGAGGGGGGACAGGCTCCAACGAGCAGTACTTC. This translates into CATSRGGTGSNEQYF.

This CDR3 reads CASSQGEAGGNEQFF. Here the CDR3 DNA reads TGTGCCAGCAGCCAAGGAGAGGCGGGCGGCAATGAGCAGTTCTTC. The chain has TRBV4-2 and TRBJ2-1, with a weak D call TRBD2 (5 bases). The germline gives CDR1 LGHNA, CDR2 YNFKEQ. V dropped 1 base and J dropped 6 bases, with 13 bases sitting between them. This CDR3 has 15 residues.

This clone occurred once. J is TRBJ2-5 and V is TRBV27, with 7 bases that match TRBD1. V shed 3 bases, J shed 5 bases, and the junction held 3 bases outside the gene matches. The germline V gene encodes CDR1 MNHEY and CDR2 SMNVEV (reference sequence). The CDR3 consists of 13 residues. CDR3 bases: TGTGCCAGCAGTTTTGTCAGGGGGGAGACCCAGTACTTC. Protein: CASSFVRGETQYF.

The chain couples TRBV12-1 to TRBJ2-7; the table's D call, TRBD2, has no DNA check behind it. TRBV12-1 is termed a pseudogene. The CDR3 contains 17 residues. CDR3 loop: CASSSQLAPPVTREQYF. As DNA, the CDR3 is TGTGCCAGCAGCTCCCAATTAGCGCCCCCCGTTACTCGCGAGCAGTACTTC.

The gene calls are TRBV15 and TRBJ1-1; TRBD1 might be the D (5 bases). Germline V lookup: CDR1 LNHNV, CDR2 YYDKDF (reference sequence). Trimming took 3 bases from V and 8 from J, leaving 13 bases between them. The CDR3 contains 13 residues. The CDR3 nucleotides read TGTGCCACCAGCAGGCTAACTCAGGGAGAAGCTTTCTTT. Translation: CATSRLTQGEAFF.

This clone occurred once. The chain carries TRBV6-5 and TRBJ1-4; 11 positions match TRBD1. Germline values: CDR1 MNHEY, CDR2 SVGAGI. Losses at the gene ends were 6 bases for V and 11 bases for J; bases not matched to a gene: 5. CDR3 length equals 13 residues. The CDR3 sequence is CASRGDRGIKLFF. CDR3 sequence (DNA): TGTGCCAGCAGGGGGGACAGGGGGATTAAACTGTTTTTT.

The J gene is TRBJ2-1, the V gene TRBV7-9; TRBD2 might be the D (7 bases). Germline CDR1 and CDR2: SEHNR and FQNEAQ (reference sequence). The length of the CDR3 is 15 residues. Trimming removed 2 bases from V and 8 bases from J, with 16 bases in between. The CDR3 is CASSLRTARGDEQFF. Here the CDR3 DNA reads TGTGCCAGCAGCTTAAGGACAGCTCGGGGGGATGAGCAGTTCTTC.

This sequence joins TRBV12-3 or TRBV12-4 and TRBJ1-3; D gene uncertain. V was clipped by 6 bases and J by 4 bases, with 10 bases between them. This CDR3 comprises 13 residues. The CDR3 spells CASRSIQGNTIYF. The CDR3 nucleotides read TGTGCCAGCAGGTCAATACAAGGAAACACCATATATTTT.